This TCR beta chain was sequenced for a study of blood T cells in healthy people across ages. In the study overall: Template switching caught about one barcoded beta molecule for each two T cells. Regarding the study as a whole: Leaving the PBMCs unsorted stopped any conclusive comparison of naive versus antigen-experienced cells. Whereas aged donors had fewer naive CD4+ cells, long-lived donors had more of them and higher diversity. Naive T cell percentage and TCR beta diversity correlated strongly.

On this clonotype: Its specificity is unknown.

For the second PCR, which ran for roughly 6 to 11 cycles, a sample-barcoded 5' primer and a J-beta primer mix were used. TCRdb fed the 5' RACE reads into MiXCR, producing one record per CDR3 protein. The repertoire holds roughly 1.5 million distinct CDR3 sequences, with approximately 39% as singletons. The CDR3 has 14 residues. Germline-derived CDR1 and CDR2 are DFQATT and SNEGSKA (reference sequence). V lost 6 bases, J lost 11 bases, and 12 bases stayed unmatched. The J gene is TRBJ2-5, the V gene TRBV20-1; the match to TRBD2 covers 13 bases. Sequenced material: blood. The TCR originated in a woman between 18 and 30 years old in good health. This CDR3 is CSARTSGGVNEQYF. CDR3 coding DNA: TGCAGTGCCAGAACTAGCGGGGGGGTGAATGAGCAGTACTTC.